This T cell receptor (beta chain) was captured by sequencing in a study of blood T cell repertoires in COVID-19. Study background: Sites across the United States, Italy and Spain contributed samples from acute and convalescent COVID-19. The cDNA or gDNA used as material had been derived from T cells, B-cell-depleted T cells, or PBMCs.

As originally analysed: Nucleated cell number was recorded as an estimate derived from reference gene primer amplification. Sequenced by immunoSEQ multiplex PCR; TCRdb stores in-frame clones only, minus some. V and J calls and clone size are those listed in that table; D and trimming were worked out from the DNA. The sample carries 250,000 or so clones, around nine tenths recorded once. The CDR3 sequence is 15 residues long. The V segment lost 1 base and the J segment 7 bases; nucleotides outside the gene matches: 5. CDR1 and CDR2 (germline): SEHNR, FQNEAQ (reference sequence). The sample was peripheral blood. This clonotype was obtained from a woman in her 70s with active or convalescent COVID-19. The rearrangement links TRBV7-9 to TRBJ2-1, with 9 bases lining up with TRBD1. Written as DNA, the CDR3 is TGTGCCAGCAGCTTAGTCGGGACAGGGATAAATGAGCAGTTCTTC. As protein: CASSLVGTGINEQFF.